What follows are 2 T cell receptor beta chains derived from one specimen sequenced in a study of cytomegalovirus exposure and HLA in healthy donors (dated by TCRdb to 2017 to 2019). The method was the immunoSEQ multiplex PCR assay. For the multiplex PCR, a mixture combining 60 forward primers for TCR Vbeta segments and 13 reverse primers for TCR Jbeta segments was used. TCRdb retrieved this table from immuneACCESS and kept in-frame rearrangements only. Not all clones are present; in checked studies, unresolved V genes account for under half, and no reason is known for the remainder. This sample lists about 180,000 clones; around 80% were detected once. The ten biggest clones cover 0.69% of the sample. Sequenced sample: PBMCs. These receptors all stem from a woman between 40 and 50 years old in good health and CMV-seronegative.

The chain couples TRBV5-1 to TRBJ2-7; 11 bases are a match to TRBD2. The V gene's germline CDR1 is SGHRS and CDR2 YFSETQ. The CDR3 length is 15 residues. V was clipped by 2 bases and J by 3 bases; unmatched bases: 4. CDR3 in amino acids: CASSLLAGVGYEQYF. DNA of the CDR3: TGCGCCAGCAGCTTACTAGCGGGAGTGGGCTACGAGCAGTACTTC.

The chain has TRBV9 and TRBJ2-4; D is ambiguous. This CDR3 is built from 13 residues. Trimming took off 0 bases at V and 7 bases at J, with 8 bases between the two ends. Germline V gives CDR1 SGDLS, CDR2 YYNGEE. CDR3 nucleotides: TGTGCCAGCAGCGTAGATGACATGAACATTCAGTACTTC. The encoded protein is CASSVDDMNIQYF.